Listed below are T cell receptor beta chains from one sample, sequenced in a study of blood T cell repertoires in COVID-19. Data came from immunoSEQ multiplex PCR; TCRdb stores just in-frame clones and leaves some out. The sample consists of tens of thousands of clones, 84% of them appearing once. Sequencing was done on a sample of peripheral blood. These receptors all come from a woman aged 60 to 75 with acute or convalescent COVID-19. Each CDR3 is given with its conserved first and last residue. Fields, in order: D gene, clone size, J gene, V gene, CDR3 DNA, CDR3 protein. A D gene is named only where the DNA matches it firmly. The listing skips clone size in some rows; elsewhere it reads once, few, many or a size class.

D gene: TRBD1; clone size: NA; J gene: TRBJ2-3; V gene: TRBV19; CDR3 DNA: TGTGCCAGTAGTACGCGAGGACAGGGACGCACAGATACGCAGTATTTT; CDR3 protein: CASSTRGQGRTDTQYF
D gene: TRBD1; clone size: NA; J gene: TRBJ2-3; V gene: TRBV6-6; CDR3 DNA: TGTGCCAGCCGCTACGGGACAGGGCTAGGAGATACGCAGTATTTT; CDR3 protein: CASRYGTGLGDTQYF
D gene: TRBD1; clone size: NA; J gene: TRBJ1-3; V gene: TRBV5-1; CDR3 DNA: TGCGCCAGCAGCTTAACGGGACAGGTGGAAAACACCATATATTTT; CDR3 protein: CASSLTGQVENTIYF
D gene: NA; clone size: few; J gene: TRBJ2-3; V gene: TRBV1; CDR3 DNA: TGCACCAGCAGCCGCGCTAGCGGGGGGATGGCAGATACGCAGTATTTT; CDR3 protein: CTSSRASGGMADTQYF
D gene: TRBD2; clone size: NA; J gene: TRBJ2-1; V gene: TRBV4-2; CDR3 DNA: TGTGCCAGCGCCCCTTACGGCGGGGGGATCAATGAGCAGTTCTTC; CDR3 protein: CASAPYGGGINEQFF
D gene: TRBD2; clone size: NA; J gene: TRBJ2-5; V gene: TRBV3-1/TRBV3-2; CDR3 DNA: TGTGCCAGCAGCCCTCCTAGCGGGGGCACAAAAGAGACCCAGTACTTC; CDR3 protein: CASSPPSGGTKETQYF
D gene: NA; clone size: NA; J gene: TRBJ2-1; V gene: TRBV5-1; CDR3 DNA: TGCGCCAGCACCCCTGGGGGGGGCCCCAATGAGCAGTTCTTC; CDR3 protein: CASTPGGGPNEQFF
D gene: NA; clone size: NA; J gene: TRBJ2-3; V gene: TRBV6-2/TRBV6-3; CDR3 DNA: TGTGCCAGCAGTTACGGTGGCGGGCCCCCGAGAGATACGCAGTATTTT; CDR3 protein: CASSYGGGPPRDTQYF
D gene: NA; clone size: NA; J gene: TRBJ2-1; V gene: TRBV6-2/TRBV6-3; CDR3 DNA: TGTGCCAGCAGCCCGCCCTGGTACAGGGAATCGGGTGAGCAGTTCTTC; CDR3 protein: CASSPPWYRESGEQFF
D gene: NA; clone size: NA; J gene: TRBJ2-7; V gene: TRBV4-2; CDR3 DNA: TGTGCCAGCGCCCCATCCCAGACAGTGCTCCCCTACGAGCAGTACTTC; CDR3 protein: CASAPSQTVLPYEQYF
D gene: NA; clone size: NA; J gene: TRBJ1-1; V gene: TRBV11-2; CDR3 DNA: TGTGCCAGCAGCTTAGAGTCTGGGAGCGTGGCTTTCTTT; CDR3 protein: CASSLESGSVAFF
D gene: NA; clone size: NA; J gene: TRBJ1-2; V gene: TRBV11-2; CDR3 DNA: TGTGCCAGCAGCGATCATGGGGCTGGGTATGGCTACACCTTC; CDR3 protein: CASSDHGAGYGYTF